This T cell receptor beta chain was captured by sequencing in a study of blood T cell repertoires in COVID-19. The overall study: COVID-19 samples from acute and convalescent phases originated in the United States, Italy and Spain.

Germline-derived CDR1 and CDR2 are SGHAT and FQNNGV. The length of the CDR3 is 15 residues. Losses at the gene ends were 2 bases for V and 8 bases for J; bases not matched to a gene: 5. Per the original methods: Estimation of nucleated cell counts was performed using reference gene primer amplification. Data came from immunoSEQ multiplex PCR; TCRdb stores just in-frame clones and leaves some out. Clone size and V and J calls were adopted from that table, with D and trimming inferred from the DNA. Of 25,000 to 30,000 clones listed, about 94% are singletons. The receptor was derived from a human donor with active COVID-19. The donor label of this sample is uncertain. The gene calls are TRBV11-2 and TRBJ1-4; 10 nucleotides agree with TRBD1. What was sequenced was peripheral blood. The CDR3 nucleotides are TGTGCCAGCAGCTTATACGACAGGGGGCGAGAAAAACTGTTTTTT. Encoded protein: CASSLYDRGREKLFF.